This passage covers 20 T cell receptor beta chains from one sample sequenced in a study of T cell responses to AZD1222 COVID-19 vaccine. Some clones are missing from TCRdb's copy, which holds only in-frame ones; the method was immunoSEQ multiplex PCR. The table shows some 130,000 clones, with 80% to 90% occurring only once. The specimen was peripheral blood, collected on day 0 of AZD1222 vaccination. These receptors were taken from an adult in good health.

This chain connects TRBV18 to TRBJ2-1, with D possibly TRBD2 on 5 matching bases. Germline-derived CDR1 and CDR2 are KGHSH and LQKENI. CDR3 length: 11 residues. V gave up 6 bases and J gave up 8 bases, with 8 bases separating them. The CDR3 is CASSGSDEQFF. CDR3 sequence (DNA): TGTGCCAGCTCTGGGAGCGATGAGCAGTTCTTC.

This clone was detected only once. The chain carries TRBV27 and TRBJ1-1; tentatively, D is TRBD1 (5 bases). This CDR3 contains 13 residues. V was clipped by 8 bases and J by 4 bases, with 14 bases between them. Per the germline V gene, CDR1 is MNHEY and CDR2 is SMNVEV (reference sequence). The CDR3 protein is CASSREGSTEAFF. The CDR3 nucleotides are TGTGCCAGCTCTCGTGAGGGGTCCACTGAAGCTTTCTTT.

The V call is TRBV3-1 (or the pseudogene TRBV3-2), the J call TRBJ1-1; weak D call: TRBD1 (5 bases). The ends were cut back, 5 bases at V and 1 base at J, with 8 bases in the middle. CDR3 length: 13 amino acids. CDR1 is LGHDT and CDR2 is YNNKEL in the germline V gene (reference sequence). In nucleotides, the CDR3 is TGTGCCAGCAGCGGACACTCGAACACTGAAGCTTTCTTT. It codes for CASSGHSNTEAFF.

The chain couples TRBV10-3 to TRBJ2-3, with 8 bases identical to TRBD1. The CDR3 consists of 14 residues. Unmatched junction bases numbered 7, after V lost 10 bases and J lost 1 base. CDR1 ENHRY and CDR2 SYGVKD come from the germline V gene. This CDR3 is CASSGTGRTDTQYF. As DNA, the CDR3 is TGTGCCAGCTCCGGGACAGGACGCACAGATACGCAGTATTTT.

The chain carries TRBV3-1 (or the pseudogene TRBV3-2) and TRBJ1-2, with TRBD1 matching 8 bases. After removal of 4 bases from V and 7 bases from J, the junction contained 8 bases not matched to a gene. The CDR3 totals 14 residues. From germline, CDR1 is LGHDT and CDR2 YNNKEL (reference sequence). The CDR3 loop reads CASSPQGASGGYTF. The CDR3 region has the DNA TGTGCCAGCAGCCCCCAGGGGGCGAGTGGTGGCTACACCTTC.

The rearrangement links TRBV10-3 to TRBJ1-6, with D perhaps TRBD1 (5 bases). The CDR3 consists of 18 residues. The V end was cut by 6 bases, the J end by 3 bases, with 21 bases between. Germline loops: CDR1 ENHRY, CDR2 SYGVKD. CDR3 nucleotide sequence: TGTGCCATCAGCCCAGGGCCCCTCGACGGATACTATAATTCACCCCTCCACTTT. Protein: CAISPGPLDGYYNSPLHF.

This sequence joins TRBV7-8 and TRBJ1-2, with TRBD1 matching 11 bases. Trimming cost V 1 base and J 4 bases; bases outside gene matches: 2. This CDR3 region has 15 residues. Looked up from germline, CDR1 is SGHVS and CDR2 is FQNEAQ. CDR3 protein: CASSLGTGGFYGYTF. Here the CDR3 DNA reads TGTGCCAGCAGCTTAGGGACAGGGGGCTTCTATGGCTACACCTTC.

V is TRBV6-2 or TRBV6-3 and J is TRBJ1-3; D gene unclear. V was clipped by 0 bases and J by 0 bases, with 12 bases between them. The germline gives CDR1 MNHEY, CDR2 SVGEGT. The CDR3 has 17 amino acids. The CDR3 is CASSYSYRGISGNTIYF. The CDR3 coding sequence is TGTGCCAGCAGTTACTCGTACCGGGGAATCTCTGGAAACACCATATATTTT.

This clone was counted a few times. CDR3 protein: CSASGGHNEQFF. The CDR3, as DNA: TGCAGTGCTAGTGGGGGACACAATGAGCAGTTCTTC. V gene TRBV20-1 combines with J gene TRBJ2-1, with D perhaps being TRBD1 or TRBD2 (5 bases each). Between the trimmed V and J ends, which lost 3 bases and 5 bases, there was a span of 8 bases. Germline-derived CDR1 and CDR2 are DFQATT and SNEGSKA (reference sequence). The CDR3 loop spans 12 amino acids.

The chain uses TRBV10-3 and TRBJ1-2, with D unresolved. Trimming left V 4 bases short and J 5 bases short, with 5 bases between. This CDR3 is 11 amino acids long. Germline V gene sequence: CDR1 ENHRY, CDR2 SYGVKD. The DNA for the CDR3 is TGTGCCATCAGTGCCGAGTATGGCTACACCTTC. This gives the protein CAISAEYGYTF.

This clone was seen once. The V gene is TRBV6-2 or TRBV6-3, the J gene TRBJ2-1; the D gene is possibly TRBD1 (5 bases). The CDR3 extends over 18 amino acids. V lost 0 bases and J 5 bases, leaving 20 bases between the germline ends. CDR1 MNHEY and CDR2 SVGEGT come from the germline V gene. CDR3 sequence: CASSYSLGERSLDNEQFF. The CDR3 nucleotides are TGTGCCAGCAGTTACTCATTAGGGGAACGGAGCTTAGACAATGAGCAGTTCTTC.

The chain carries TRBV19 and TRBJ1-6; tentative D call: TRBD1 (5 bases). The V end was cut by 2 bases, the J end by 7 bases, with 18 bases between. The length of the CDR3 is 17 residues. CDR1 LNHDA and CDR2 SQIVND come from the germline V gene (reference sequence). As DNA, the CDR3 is TGTGCCAGTAGTATACAAGCTGGGACCGGGGGGAATTCACCCCTCCACTTT. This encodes CASSIQAGTGGNSPLHF.

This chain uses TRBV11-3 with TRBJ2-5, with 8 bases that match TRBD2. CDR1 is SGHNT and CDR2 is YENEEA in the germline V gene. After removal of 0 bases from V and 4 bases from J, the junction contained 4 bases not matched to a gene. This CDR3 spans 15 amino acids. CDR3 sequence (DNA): TGTGCCAGCAGCTTAGATGGACTAGCTGGAGAGACCCAGTACTTC. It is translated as CASSLDGLAGETQYF.

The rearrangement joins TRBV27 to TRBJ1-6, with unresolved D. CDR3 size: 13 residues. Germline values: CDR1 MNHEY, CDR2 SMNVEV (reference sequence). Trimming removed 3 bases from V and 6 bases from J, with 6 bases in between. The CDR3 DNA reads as TGTGCCAGCAGTTTTACAGCTAATTCACCCCTCCACTTT. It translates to CASSFTANSPLHF.

The CDR3, as DNA: TGTGCCAGCAGCTGGAGGGGGGGAGAGACCCAGTACTTC. This codes for CASSWRGGETQYF. The rearrangement links TRBV11-3 to TRBJ2-5, with a possible D match to TRBD2 (7 bases). Germline V gene data show CDR1 as SGHNT and CDR2 as YENEEA. This CDR3 region has 13 residues. The germline V and J ends were trimmed by 4 bases and 4 bases, with 10 bases remaining between them.

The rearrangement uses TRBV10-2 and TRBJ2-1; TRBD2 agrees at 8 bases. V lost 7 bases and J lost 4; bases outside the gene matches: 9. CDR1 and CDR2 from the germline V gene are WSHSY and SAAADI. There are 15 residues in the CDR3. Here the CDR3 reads CASKINGGGYNEQFF. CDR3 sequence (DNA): TGCGCCAGCAAAATTAACGGGGGGGGTTACAATGAGCAGTTCTTC.

This CDR3 is CASSLEGTGVGNEQFF. In DNA, the CDR3 is TGCGCCAGCAGCTTGGAGGGGACAGGGGTGGGCAATGAGCAGTTCTTC. V and J are TRBV5-1 and TRBJ2-1, with 10 nucleotides matching TRBD1. The CDR3 contains 16 residues. Germline CDR1 reads SGHRS; CDR2 reads YFSETQ. V lost 0 bases and J lost 6; bases outside the gene matches: 6.

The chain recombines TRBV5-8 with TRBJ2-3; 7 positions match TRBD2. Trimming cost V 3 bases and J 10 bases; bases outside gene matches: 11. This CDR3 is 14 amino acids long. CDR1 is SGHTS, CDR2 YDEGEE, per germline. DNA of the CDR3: TGTGCCAGCAGCTGGGGGGGTGTTAGGATCGCGCAGTATTTT. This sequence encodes CASSWGGVRIAQYF.

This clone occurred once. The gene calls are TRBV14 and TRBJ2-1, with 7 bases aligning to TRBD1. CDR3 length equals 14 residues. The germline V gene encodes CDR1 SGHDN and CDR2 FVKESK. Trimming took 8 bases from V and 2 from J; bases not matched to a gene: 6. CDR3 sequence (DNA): TGTGCCAGCTCCTACAGGGGACCCTACAATGAGCAGTTCTTC. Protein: CASSYRGPYNEQFF.

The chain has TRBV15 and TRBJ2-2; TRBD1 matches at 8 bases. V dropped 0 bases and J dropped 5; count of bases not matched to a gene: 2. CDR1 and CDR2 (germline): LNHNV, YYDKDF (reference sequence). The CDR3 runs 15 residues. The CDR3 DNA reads TGTGCCACCAGCAGAGAAACAGGGGGGACCGGGGAGCTGTTTTTT. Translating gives CATSRETGGTGELFF.